This record looks at one T cell receptor beta chain sequence and its context. The antigen is unknown. This CDR3 has 13 residues. With 5 bases clipped from V and 8 bases from J, the junction kept 3 bases outside the gene matches. CDR1 MNHEY and CDR2 SVGAGI come from the germline V gene. 60 Vbeta and 13 Jbeta primers were used in PCR. Sequenced by immunoSEQ multiplex PCR; TCRdb stores in-frame clones only, minus some. The sample holds around 200,000 clones, 79% seen once. The data were taken from a study of cytomegalovirus exposure and HLA in healthy donors. Study summary: There were tens of millions of unique TCRs (from HLA-typed donors) in an early data release.

Whole-study results and caveats: One cluster of highly shared sequence variants probably arose as a sequencing artifact. Earlier results showed most TCR beta V segments being productive about 90% or about 30% of the time.

The J gene is TRBJ2-3, the V gene TRBV6-5; the match to TRBD1 covers 11 bases. The receptor was derived from a man aged 50 or older in good health and CMV-seronegative. Specimen: PBMCs. CDR3 sequence reads: CASSQGQGVTQYF. CDR3 bases: TGTGCCAGCAGTCAGGGACAGGGGGTTACGCAGTATTTT.